These 8 T cell receptor beta chains were all obtained from the same sample, sequenced in a study of response to subunit inactivated influenza vaccine. TCRdb processed the RT-PCR reads anew with MiXCR; each CDR3 protein has one entry. The table has over 650,000 distinct CDR3 sequences, approximately 18% seen once. The specimen comprised PBMCs from blood, sampled about 5 days after vaccination. The receptors shown here come from a man aged 50-60 years who received an inactivated influenza vaccine.

The J gene is TRBJ2-7, the V gene TRBV29-1; D may be TRBD1 (5 bases). CDR1 SQVTM and CDR2 ANQGSEA come from the germline V gene. CDR3 size: 11 residues. The V and J ends lost 6 bases and 4 bases respectively, with 10 bases between them. The CDR3 is CSVRTGYEQYF. Written as DNA, the CDR3 is TGCAGCGTCCGTACAGGTTACGAGCAGTACTTC.

J is TRBJ1-3 and V is TRBV7-2; possible D gene TRBD1, 5 bases. V shed 3 bases and J shed 7 bases, with 13 bases lying between them. The CDR3 has 14 residues. CDR1 and CDR2 from the germline V gene are SGHTA and FQGNSA. The CDR3 DNA follows: TGTGCCAGCAGCTTTCCGGGACGGCGGAACACCATATATTTT. Its protein is CASSFPGRRNTIYF.

The chain links TRBV6-2 or TRBV6-3 to TRBJ2-5; 9 bases are shared with TRBD1. Trimming took 0 bases from V and 0 from J; bases not matched to a gene: 14. The CDR3 is 20 residues long. Germline CDR1 MNHEY, CDR2 SVGEGT. The CDR3 DNA reads as TGTGCCAGCAGTTACTCGAAGCGCAGCATAGGGACAGGGCACCAAGAGACCCAGTACTTC. It encodes CASSYSKRSIGTGHQETQYF.

This rearrangement joins TRBV7-9 to TRBJ2-7, with TRBD1 as a possible D gene (6 bases). The CDR3 loop spans 17 amino acids. Germline V gene sequence: CDR1 SEHNR, CDR2 FQNEAQ (reference sequence). Trimming shortened V by 0 bases and J by 7 bases, and 22 bases separated the two germline ends. The CDR3 bases are TGTGCCAGCAGCTTAGCGCAAGACCCCCTCCTAAGGGGGGAGCAGTACTTC. Amino acids: CASSLAQDPLLRGEQYF.

This clonotype has just a few counts. The V call is TRBV11-2, the J call TRBJ2-3; 16 positions agree with TRBD2. Germline V CDR1 and CDR2: SGHAT, FQNNGV. V trimming: 4 bases; J trimming: 5 bases; junction bases outside the gene matches: 3. The length of the CDR3 is 16 residues. The CDR3, as DNA: TGTGCCAGCAGCTCGGGACTAGCGGGGGGGGTAGATACGCAGTATTTT. As protein: CASSSGLAGGVDTQYF.

V usage is TRBV30 and J usage is TRBJ2-1; D possibly corresponds to TRBD1 (6 bases). CDR1 and CDR2 (germline): GTSNPN, SVGIG (reference sequence). The CDR3 has 14 amino acids. V was trimmed by 5 bases and J by 0 bases, leaving 11 bases between them. The CDR3: CAWGGLSSYNEQFF. Written as DNA, the CDR3 is TGTGCCTGGGGGGGCCTGAGCTCCTACAATGAGCAGTTCTTC.

This clonotype was counted at least ten times. This CDR3 reads CATATGTGYYGYTF. CDR3 coding DNA: TGCGCCACTGCGACTGGGACAGGGTACTATGGCTACACCTTC. The V gene is TRBV5-1, the J gene TRBJ1-2, with 9 bases that match TRBD1. Germline assignment: CDR1 SGHRS and CDR2 YFSETQ. V lost 9 bases, J lost 3 bases, and 9 bases stayed unmatched. This CDR3 region has 14 residues.

The V gene is TRBV25-1, the J gene TRBJ2-7; possibly TRBD2 for D (7 bases). Trimming pared 1 base from V and 0 bases from J, leaving 13 bases between. This CDR3 contains 16 residues. The germline V gene has CDR1 MGHDK and CDR2 SYGVNS. In nucleotides, the CDR3 is TGTGCCAGCAGTGAATTCGGAGGGGGGGGCTCCTACGAGCAGTACTTC. As protein: CASSEFGGGGSYEQYF.